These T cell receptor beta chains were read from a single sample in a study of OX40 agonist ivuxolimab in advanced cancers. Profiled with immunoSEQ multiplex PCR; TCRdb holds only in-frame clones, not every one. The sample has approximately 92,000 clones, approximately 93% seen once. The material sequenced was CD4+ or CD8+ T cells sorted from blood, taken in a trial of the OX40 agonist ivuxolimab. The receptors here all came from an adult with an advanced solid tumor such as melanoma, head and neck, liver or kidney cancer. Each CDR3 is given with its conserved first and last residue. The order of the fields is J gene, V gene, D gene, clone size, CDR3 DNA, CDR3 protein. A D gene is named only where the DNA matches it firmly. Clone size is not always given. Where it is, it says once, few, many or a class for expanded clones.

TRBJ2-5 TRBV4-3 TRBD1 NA TGCGCCAGCAGAGAAACAGGGGTTGGGTACCAAGAGACCCAGTACTTC CASRETGVGYQETQYF
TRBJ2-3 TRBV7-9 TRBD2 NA TGTGCCAGCAGTCAAATAGCGGGCCCGAGCACAGATACGCAGTATTTT CASSQIAGPSTDTQYF
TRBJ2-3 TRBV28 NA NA TGTGCCAGCAGTTTGGGTCGGGTCGGCGCAGATACGCAGTATTTT CASSLGRVGADTQYF
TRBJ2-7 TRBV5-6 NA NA TGTGCCAGCAGCCCCGCCGTACGGCGAAGCTCCTACGAGCAGTACTTC CASSPAVRRSSYEQYF
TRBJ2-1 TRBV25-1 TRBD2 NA TGTGCCAGCTCCCGAGAAGCGGGAAGCGATGAGCAGTTCTTC CASSREAGSDEQFF
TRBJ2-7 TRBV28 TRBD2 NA TGTGCCAGCAGTTATAGCGGGAGGTTCGAGCAGTACTTC CASSYSGRFEQYF
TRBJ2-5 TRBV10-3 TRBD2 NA TGTGCCACCCTGCGGGGGAGAGGGGAGACCCAGTACTTC CATLRGRGETQYF
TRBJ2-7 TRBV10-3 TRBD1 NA TGTGCCATCAGTGAGGCCCGACAGGGGAGTAGGTACGAGCAGTACTTC CAISEARQGSRYEQYF
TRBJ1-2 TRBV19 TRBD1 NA TGTGCCAGTAGGTGGGCAGGGGGCGCCAACTATGGCTACACCTTC CASRWAGGANYGYTF
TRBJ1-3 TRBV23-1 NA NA TGCGCCAGGAAGAACTCTGGAAACACCATATATTTT CARKNSGNTIYF
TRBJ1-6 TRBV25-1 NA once TGTGCCAGCCGTGCTGGGCAACCACATTCACCCCTCCACTTT CASRAGQPHSPLHF
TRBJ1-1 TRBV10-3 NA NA TGTGCCATCAGTGATGGGGATAAAGGACCAACTGAAGCTTTCTTT CAISDGDKGPTEAFF
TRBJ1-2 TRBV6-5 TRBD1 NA TGTGCCAGCAGCCAACCGACAGGGAGCTATGGCTACACCTTC CASSQPTGSYGYTF
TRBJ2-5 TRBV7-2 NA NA TGTGCCAGCAGCTCTGTAGTGTATGAGACCCAGTACTTC CASSSVVYETQYF
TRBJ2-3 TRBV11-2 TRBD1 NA TGTGCCAGCAGCTTTTGGACAGGGGGAGGAGATACGCAGTATTTT CASSFWTGGGDTQYF
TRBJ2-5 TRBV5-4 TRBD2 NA TGTGCCAGCAGCCCTACTAGCGGGAGACAGCAGACCCAGTACTTC CASSPTSGRQQTQYF
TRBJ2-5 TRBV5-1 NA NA TGCGCCAGCAGCCCGGGGGTCGGAGAGACCCAGTACTTC CASSPGVGETQYF
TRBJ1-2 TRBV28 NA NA TGTGCCAGCTTCCCCCCCCGAGGTGACTATGGCTACACCTTC CASFPPRGDYGYTF
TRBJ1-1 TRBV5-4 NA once TGTGCCAGCAGCCCGGGGGGGCTAGAAGGGACTGAAGCTTTCTTT CASSPGGLEGTEAFF
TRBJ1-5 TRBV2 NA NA TGTGCCAGTAGACAGCTGTATAGCAATCAGCCCCAGCATTTT CASRQLYSNQPQHF
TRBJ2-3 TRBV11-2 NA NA TGTGCCAGCAGCCCCATGGGAGATACGCAGTATTTT CASSPMGDTQYF
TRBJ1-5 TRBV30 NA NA TGTGCCTGGAGTTTGACACCACGATATAGCAATCAGCCCCAGCATTTT CAWSLTPRYSNQPQHF
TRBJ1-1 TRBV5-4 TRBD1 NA TGTGCCAGCAGCTTGGAGGGGGCCTTTAACACTGAAGCTTTCTTT CASSLEGAFNTEAFF
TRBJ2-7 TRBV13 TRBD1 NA TGTGCCAGCAGCAGTCGCGGGACAGGGGAAACGGGCGAGCAGTACTTC CASSSRGTGETGEQYF
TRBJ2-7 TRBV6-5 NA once TGTGCCAGCAGCGACAGGCAAATCTACGAGCAGTACTTC CASSDRQIYEQYF
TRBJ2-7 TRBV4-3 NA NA TGCGCCAGCAGCCAAGTTACCAGCCGCGGGACGCCTTCCTACGAGCAGTACTTC CASSQVTSRGTPSYEQYF
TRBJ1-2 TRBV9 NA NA TGTGCCAGCAGCGTAGATGGGGGATTGAGTATAGGCTACACCTTC CASSVDGGLSIGYTF
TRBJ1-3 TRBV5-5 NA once TGTGCCAGCAGACTGATCGCTGGAAACACCATATATTTT CASRLIAGNTIYF
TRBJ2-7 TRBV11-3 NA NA TGTGCCAGCAGCTTAGGCAGAAGTGCCTACGAGCAGTACTTC CASSLGRSAYEQYF
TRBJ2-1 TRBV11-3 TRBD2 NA TGTGCCAGCAGCTTCCGGACTAGCGGGAGGGCCGACAATGAGCAGTTCTTC CASSFRTSGRADNEQFF
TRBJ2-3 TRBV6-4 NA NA TGTGCCAGCAGCGTCAGGGGAGGAAACACAGATACGCAGTATTTT CASSVRGGNTDTQYF
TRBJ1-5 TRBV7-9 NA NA TGTGCCAGCAGCTCACAGGGACTGCCCCAGCATTTT CASSSQGLPQHF
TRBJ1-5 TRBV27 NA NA TGTGCCAGCAGTCAAAATTTGACCCCGAATAGGCAGCCCCAGCATTTT CASSQNLTPNRQPQHF
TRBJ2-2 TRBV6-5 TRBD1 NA TGTGCCAGCAGTCGAAAGGGACAGGGGGCCGGGGAGCTGTTTTTT CASSRKGQGAGELFF
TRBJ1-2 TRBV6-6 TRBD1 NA TGTGCCAGCAGTTGGGACAGGAGACCTAACTATGGCTACACCTTC CASSWDRRPNYGYTF
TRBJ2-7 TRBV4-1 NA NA TGCGCCAGCAGCCAAGACCGACAGGGAGGGACCTACGAGCAGTACTTC CASSQDRQGGTYEQYF
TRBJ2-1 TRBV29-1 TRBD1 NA TGCAGCGTGCAACAGGGGGCGCGTAATGAGCAGTTCTTC CSVQQGARNEQFF
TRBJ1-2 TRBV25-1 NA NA TGTGCCAGCAGTGAAAACCTAAGGAGCGACTATGGCTACACCTTC CASSENLRSDYGYTF
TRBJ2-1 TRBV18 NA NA TGTGCCAGCTCACCACCTCAGGGGGGGAACTACAATGAGCAGTTCTTC CASSPPQGGNYNEQFF
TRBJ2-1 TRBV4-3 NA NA TGCGCCAGCAGCCAAGATTGGGCAGCCGCCTACAATGAGCAGTTCTTC CASSQDWAAAYNEQFF
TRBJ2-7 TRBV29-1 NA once TGCAGCGTTGAAGCCCGCACCTATCCCTACGAGCAGTACTTC CSVEARTYPYEQYF
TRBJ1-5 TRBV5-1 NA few TGCGCCAGCAGCTTGGGCAGCAATCAGCCCCAGCATTTT CASSLGSNQPQHF
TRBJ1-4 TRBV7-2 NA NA TGTGCCAGCAGCTTAGGGGGAACTAATGAAAAACTGTTTTTT CASSLGGTNEKLFF
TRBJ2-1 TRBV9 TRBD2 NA TGTGCCAGCAGCGTGGGGGGAGGGACCTACAATGAGCAGTTCTTC CASSVGGGTYNEQFF
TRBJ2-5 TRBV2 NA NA TGTGCCAGCAGCGCCATAGGGGGGAGAGAGACCCAGTACTTC CASSAIGGRETQYF
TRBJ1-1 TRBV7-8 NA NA TGTGCCAGCAGCTTACGGTCTAGCCAATTGAACACTGAAGCTTTCTTT CASSLRSSQLNTEAFF
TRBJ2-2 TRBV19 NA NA TGTGCCAGCCAGGTCGCAGGACGCACCGGGGAGCTGTTTTTT CASQVAGRTGELFF
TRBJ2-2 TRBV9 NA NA TGTGCCAGCAGCGTAGGGGACGCGGACACCGGGGAGCTGTTTTTT CASSVGDADTGELFF
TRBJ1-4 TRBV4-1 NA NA TGCGCCAGCAGCCCCGGACAGAGAGGTGAAAAACTGTTTTTT CASSPGQRGEKLFF
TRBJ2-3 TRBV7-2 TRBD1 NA TGTGCCAGCAGCCCCGGGACAGTTGTGACAGATACGCAGTATTTT CASSPGTVVTDTQYF
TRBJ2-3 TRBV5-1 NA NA TGCGCCAGCAGCAGGGGACTTTCCATCACAGATACGCAGTATTTT CASSRGLSITDTQYF
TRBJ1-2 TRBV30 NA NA TGTGCCTGGAGGCCCGAGGGGTTCTATGGCTACACCTTC CAWRPEGFYGYTF
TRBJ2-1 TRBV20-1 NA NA TGCAGTGCTAGTTCGGACACGGTGCAGTTCTTC CSASSDTVQFF
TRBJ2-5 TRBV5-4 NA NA TGTGCCAGCAGCTTAGGGGAGACCCATTACCAAGAGACCCAGTACTTC CASSLGETHYQETQYF